These 22 T cell receptor beta chains were sequenced from one sample in a study of cytomegalovirus exposure and HLA in healthy donors. Researchers ran the PCR with 60 Vbeta and 13 Jbeta primers. Sequenced by immunoSEQ multiplex PCR; TCRdb stores in-frame clones only, minus some. The sample has approximately 160,000 clones; 75% to 80% are singletons. The sequenced material came from PBMCs. The receptors were sampled from a male donor in good health and CMV-seronegative.

This sequence joins TRBV30 and TRBJ2-1; 8 nucleotides align to TRBD1. V was clipped by 7 bases and J by 1 base; unmatched bases: 6. The CDR3 length is 14 residues. Per germline, CDR1 GTSNPN and CDR2 SVGIG (reference sequence). In nucleotides, the CDR3 is TGTGCCTTAACAGGGGGTCTGTCCTACAATGAGCAGTTCTTC. Encoded protein: CALTGGLSYNEQFF.

The V gene is TRBV15, the J gene TRBJ2-7; maybe TRBD2 (5 bases). The CDR3 consists of 13 residues. The germline CDR1 and CDR2 sequences are LNHNV and YYDKDF (reference sequence). Trimming left V 4 bases short and J 0 bases short, with 7 bases between. The CDR3 spells CATSKEVSYEQYF. In nucleotides, the CDR3 is TGTGCCACCAGCAAGGAGGTCTCCTACGAGCAGTACTTC. The complete variable domain, with remaining parts taken from reference TRBV15 and TRBJ2-7, reads DAMVIQNPRYQVTQFGKPVTLSCSQTLNHNVMYWYQQKSSQAPKLLFHYYDKDFNNEADTPDNFQSRRPNTSFCFLDIRSPGLGDTAMYLCATSKEVSYEQYFGPGTRLTVT.

This sequence joins TRBV4-3 and TRBJ2-1; 9 nucleotides agree with TRBD2. The germline CDR1 and CDR2 sequences are LGHNA and YSLEER. The ends lost 1 base at V and 1 base at J; junction bases unmatched: 5. The CDR3 is 17 amino acids. DNA of the CDR3: TGCGCCAGCAGCCAAGTCTGGCGGGGGGGATCCTACAATGAGCAGTTCTTC. Its protein product is CASSQVWRGGSYNEQFF.

Here the CDR3 DNA reads TGTGCCAGCAGCCTCGGACAGGTTAGCAATCAGCCCCAGCATTTT. Amino acid sequence: CASSLGQVSNQPQHF. The J gene is TRBJ1-5, the V gene TRBV21-1; the table names TRBD1, a call not compared with the DNA. TRBV21-1 is marked as a pseudogene. The CDR3 extends over 15 amino acids.

The chain combines TRBV7-9 with TRBJ2-7; possible D gene TRBD1, 6 bases. V was pared by 4 bases and J by 6 bases, with 10 bases between. The CDR3 totals 12 residues. Germline CDR1 and CDR2: SEHNR and FQNEAQ (reference sequence). CDR3 sequence reads: CASSSDRSEQYF. CDR3 nucleotides: TGTGCCAGCAGCTCGGACAGATCCGAGCAGTACTTC.

This chain uses TRBV25-1 with TRBJ2-7; perhaps TRBD2 as D (7 bases). Trimming shortened V by 2 bases and J by 2 bases, and 10 bases separated the two germline ends. Germline V gene data show CDR1 as MGHDK and CDR2 as SYGVNS. The CDR3 totals 14 residues. The CDR3 reads CASSEAGAAYEQYF. Written as DNA, the CDR3 is TGTGCCAGCAGTGAAGCGGGGGCCGCCTACGAGCAGTACTTC.

This clone showed up just a few times. The V gene is TRBV10-3, the J gene TRBJ2-5; weak D call: TRBD2 (7 bases). This CDR3 region has 15 residues. V was pared by 4 bases and J by 2 bases, with 14 bases between. Per germline, CDR1 ENHRY and CDR2 SYGVKD. The CDR3 DNA sequence: TGTGCCATCAGTGCGGAGGGGGGGCGGCAAGAGACCCAGTACTTC. Translating it yields CAISAEGGRQETQYF.

The chain joins TRBV5-1 to TRBJ2-7, with TRBD1 matching over 9 bases. CDR1 is SGHRS, CDR2 YFSETQ, per germline. This CDR3 has 15 amino acids. The ends lost 0 bases at V and 6 bases at J; junction bases unmatched: 7. The CDR3 DNA follows: TGCGCCAGCAGCTTGGTGGGACAGGGAGGGTCCGAGCAGTACTTC. Protein sequence: CASSLVGQGGSEQYF.

V gene TRBV7-8 combines with J gene TRBJ2-7, with TRBD2 matching over 7 bases. The CDR3 is 14 amino acids. V trimming: 2 bases; J trimming: 4 bases; junction bases outside the gene matches: 5. Germline lookup yields CDR1 SGHVS and CDR2 FQNEAQ. The CDR3 DNA is TGTGCCAGCAGCTTAACACCTAGCGGTTACGAGCAGTACTTC. Amino acids: CASSLTPSGYEQYF.

The V and J genes are TRBV7-2 and TRBJ2-7; D may be TRBD1 (5 bases). CDR3 length: 16 amino acids. The V end was cut by 5 bases, the J end by 0 bases, with 17 bases between. Germline values: CDR1 SGHTA, CDR2 FQGNSA. The CDR3 region has the DNA TGTGCCAGCAGCCCGAAGATTGACAGCTACTCCTACGAGCAGTACTTC. It translates to CASSPKIDSYSYEQYF.

CDR3 sequence (DNA): TGTGCCAGCACCACGGACTCGGGACTCAGGGAAGGCTACACCTTC. Its translation is CASTTDSGLREGYTF. The gene calls are TRBV6-5 and TRBJ1-2; D may be TRBD1 (5 bases). The V gene lost 7 bases and the J gene lost 8 bases, with 23 bases spanning the gap. This CDR3 contains 15 residues. Germline assignment: CDR1 MNHEY and CDR2 SVGAGI.

This chain joins TRBV7-9 and TRBJ1-1; TRBD1 agrees at 9 bases. With V trimmed by 4 bases and J by 3 bases, 0 bases remained unmatched. Germline CDR1 reads SEHNR; CDR2 reads FQNEAQ (reference sequence). The CDR3 spans 13 residues. In nucleotides, the CDR3 is TGTGCCAGCAGCTGGGACAGGGACACTGAAGCTTTCTTT. Residues: CASSWDRDTEAFF.

V is TRBV19 and J is TRBJ1-1, with a tentative D call TRBD1 (6 bases). V was cut by 6 bases and J by 0 bases, with 14 bases left in between. The CDR3 consists of 15 residues. Per germline, CDR1 LNHDA and CDR2 SQIVND (reference sequence). In DNA form, the CDR3 reads TGTGCCAGTAGCACAGGGAGAGTAATGAACACTGAAGCTTTCTTT. Residues: CASSTGRVMNTEAFF.

This rearrangement joins TRBV5-5 to TRBJ1-1, with TRBD1 matching over 8 bases. Looked up from germline, CDR1 is SGHKS and CDR2 is YYEKEE (reference sequence). V was pared by 0 bases and J by 2 bases, with 3 bases of the junction left unmatched. The CDR3 has 15 amino acids. CDR3 amino acids: CASSLEQGDNTEAFF. The CDR3 DNA reads TGTGCCAGCAGCTTGGAACAGGGGGATAACACTGAAGCTTTCTTT. Combining the CDR3 with reference TRBV5-5 and TRBJ1-1 gives the whole variable domain DAGVTQSPTHLIKTRGQQVTLRCSPISGHKSVSWYQQVLGQGPQFIFQYYEKEERGRGNFPDRFSARQFPNYSSELNVNALLLGDSALYLCASSLEQGDNTEAFFGQGTRLTVV.

CDR3 nucleotide sequence: TGTGCCTGGAGTGTACTAACAGACGGGGGGACCCAGTACTTC. As protein: CAWSVLTDGGTQYF. The chain combines TRBV30 with TRBJ2-5; D might be TRBD2 (6 bases). CDR3 length: 14 amino acids. Deletions cut 0 bases from V and 7 bases from J, with 15 bases between. Germline loops: CDR1 GTSNPN, CDR2 SVGIG (reference sequence).

The CDR3 loop reads CASSPYRAPYNEQFF. The CDR3 nucleotides are TGTGCCAGCAGTCCCTACAGGGCTCCCTACAATGAGCAGTTCTTC. The chain combines TRBV6-1 with TRBJ2-1, with TRBD1 as a possible D gene (6 bases). V lost 5 bases, J lost 2 bases, and 13 bases lay in between. CDR1 is MNHNS and CDR2 is SASEGT in the germline V gene. The CDR3 spans 15 residues.

CDR3 sequence: CASSLPGFGTEAFF. CDR3 bases: TGTGCCAGCAGCTTACCCGGGTTTGGCACTGAAGCTTTCTTT. The chain uses TRBV11-1 and TRBJ1-1; D gene unclear. V shed 2 bases and J shed 4 bases, with 11 bases lying between them. The CDR3 totals 14 residues. The V gene's germline CDR1 is SGHAT and CDR2 FQDESV (reference sequence).

This chain joins TRBV4-1 and TRBJ1-2, with D tentatively TRBD1 (6 bases). From germline, CDR1 is MGHRA and CDR2 YSYEKL. The CDR3 is made up of 14 amino acids. V lost 1 base to trimming and J lost 3 bases, with 9 bases between them. This CDR3 is CASSQGDTDYGYTF. For the CDR3, the DNA is TGCGCCAGCAGCCAAGGGGACACGGACTATGGCTACACCTTC.

This clone was picked up one time. The gene calls are TRBV20-1 and TRBJ2-7; 7 bases agree with TRBD2. Trimming removed 8 bases from V and 6 bases from J; junction bases left unmatched: 7. The CDR3 contains 11 residues. The germline CDR1 and CDR2 sequences are DFQATT and SNEGSKA (reference sequence). The CDR3 nucleotides are TGCAGTCCAACCTCGGGAGGCGAGCAGTACTTC. This translates into CSPTSGGEQYF.

V usage is TRBV2 and J usage is TRBJ1-1, with D maybe TRBD1 (5 bases). V lost 8 bases and J lost 1, with 14 bases in between. In germline, CDR1 is SNHLY, CDR2 FYNNEI. The CDR3 spans 14 residues. The DNA of the CDR3 is TGTGCCAGCTTGTTCCGGCAGGGGAACACTGAAGCTTTCTTT. It is translated as CASLFRQGNTEAFF. The whole variable domain, remainder taken from reference TRBV2 and TRBJ1-1, is EPEVTQTPSHQVTQMGQEVILRCVPISNHLYFYWYRQILGQKVEFLVSFYNNEISEKSEIFDDQFSVERPDGSNFTLKIRSTKLEDSAMYFCASLFRQGNTEAFFGQGTRLTVV.

This clone was seen a few times. This chain links TRBV6-1 with TRBJ1-5; D call uncertain. Looked up from germline, CDR1 is MNHNS and CDR2 is SASEGT. The length of the CDR3 is 16 residues. Trimming took off 2 bases at V and 0 bases at J, with 11 bases between the two ends. CDR3 region: CASSELGQYSNQPQHF. DNA of the CDR3: TGTGCCAGCAGTGAACTGGGCCAGTATAGCAATCAGCCCCAGCATTTT.

The chain has TRBV19 and TRBJ2-1, with 9 bases fitting TRBD2. Trimming removed 1 base from V and 7 bases from J; junction bases left unmatched: 5. The CDR3 is 15 amino acids. CDR1 and CDR2 (germline): LNHDA, SQIVND (reference sequence). CDR3 protein: CASSIGGGARNEQFF. The DNA for the CDR3 is TGTGCCAGTAGTATAGGCGGGGGGGCCAGGAATGAGCAGTTCTTC.